These 22 T cell receptor beta chains share one sample of origin, sequenced in a study of beta chain features in type 1 diabetes. Expressed TCRB transcripts got sequenced, as all isolated RNA was reverse transcribed. Measured with immunoSEQ multiplex PCR; TCRdb has only the in-frame clones, and not every one. The data hold just over 450,000 clones, with approximately 30% observed a single time. The specimen was naive CD4+ T cells from blood. These TCRs come from a man aged 18 to 29 in good health.

This clone was seen a single time. The V and J genes are TRBV2 and TRBJ1-1; D gene ambiguous. The CDR3 has 11 residues. Trimming shortened V by 2 bases and J by 11 bases, and 9 bases separated the two germline ends. The germline V gene encodes CDR1 SNHLY and CDR2 FYNNEI. The CDR3 region is CASSERIEAFF. As DNA, the CDR3 is TGTGCCAGCAGTGAAAGGATTGAGGCTTTCTTT.

The rearrangement joins TRBV25-1 to TRBJ2-7; D may be TRBD1 or TRBD2 (5 bases each). CDR3 size: 14 residues. V lost 8 bases and J lost 3, with 17 bases in between. Germline CDR1 reads MGHDK; CDR2 reads SYGVNS. The CDR3 here is CASSTGTVNYEQYF. The CDR3 nucleotides read TGTGCCAGCTCCACCGGGACCGTGAACTACGAGCAGTACTTC.

This clone was picked up a small number of times. This sequence joins TRBV29-1 and TRBJ2-1, with TRBD1 matching 10 bases. V was pared by 7 bases and J by 2 bases, with 5 bases of the junction left unmatched. CDR1 and CDR2 from the germline V gene are SQVTM and ANQGSEA. The length of the CDR3 is 14 residues. The CDR3 DNA reads TGCAGCGCTCGGACAGGGGGAGCCTACAATGAGCAGTTCTTC. Translated: CSARTGGAYNEQFF.

This clone has a handful of counts. The CDR3 coding sequence is TGTGCCTGGAGCGCCGGGACTAGCAACGGGGAGCTGTTTTTT. It is translated as CAWSAGTSNGELFF. The chain has TRBV30 and TRBJ2-2; 9 bases match TRBD2. The length of the CDR3 is 14 residues. Looked up from germline, CDR1 is GTSNPN and CDR2 is SVGIG (reference sequence). V lost 3 bases, J lost 7 bases, and 6 bases stayed unmatched.

The sample holds a few counts of this clone. This chain links TRBV7-2 with TRBJ2-7, with 9 bases aligning to TRBD2. Trimming removed 5 bases from V and 0 bases from J; junction bases left unmatched: 5. CDR3 size: 15 residues. From germline, CDR1 is SGHTA and CDR2 FQGNSA. CDR3 DNA: TGTGCCAGCAGCCAGACTAGCGGTAACTCCTACGAGCAGTACTTC. As protein: CASSQTSGNSYEQYF.

In its sample, this clone was seen a few times. The rearrangement links TRBV5-1 to TRBJ2-7, with TRBD1 identical over 7 bases. Trimming cost V 4 bases and J 4 bases; bases outside gene matches: 11. CDR1 is SGHRS, CDR2 YFSETQ, per germline. The CDR3 is 15 residues long. CDR3 sequence: CASSLEGATGYEQYF. CDR3 in DNA: TGCGCCAGCAGCCTGGAAGGGGCGACAGGGTACGAGCAGTACTTC.

In this sample, this clone turned up a few times. The chain is built from TRBV7-2 and TRBJ2-5; 7 positions match TRBD2. This CDR3 has 15 amino acids. V was pared by 3 bases and J by 3 bases, with 7 bases of the junction left unmatched. Germline CDR1 and CDR2: SGHTA and FQGNSA. CDR3 protein: CASSLGGRWKETQYF. In DNA form, the CDR3 reads TGTGCCAGCAGCTTGGGCGGGAGATGGAAAGAGACCCAGTACTTC.

This rearrangement joins TRBV30 to TRBJ2-1; D not resolved. The CDR3 is 11 amino acids. The V gene lost 2 bases and the J gene lost 7 bases, with 6 bases spanning the gap. In germline, CDR1 is GTSNPN, CDR2 SVGIG (reference sequence). CDR3: CAWSPRNEQFF. Written as DNA, the CDR3 is TGTGCCTGGAGTCCAAGGAATGAGCAGTTCTTC.

Details on this clone: The sample has other DNA sequences that encode this CDR3 too. The chain is built from TRBV6-6 and TRBJ2-7; 9 positions match TRBD1. The CDR3 runs 14 residues. Germline values: CDR1 MNHNY, CDR2 SVGAGI (reference sequence). V was pared by 6 bases and J by 0 bases, with 3 bases of the junction left unmatched. The CDR3 nucleotides are TGTGCCAGCAGGCCGGGACAGGGCTCCTACGAGCAGTACTTC. Protein: CASRPGQGSYEQYF.

Written as DNA, the CDR3 is TGCAGCGCCGGGACTAGCACAGAGACCCAGTACTTC. This codes for CSAGTSTETQYF. The rearrangement joins TRBV29-1 to TRBJ2-5, with 9 bases aligning to TRBD2. The germline gives CDR1 SQVTM, CDR2 ANQGSEA. The CDR3 loop spans 12 amino acids. With 7 bases clipped from V and 4 bases from J, the junction kept 4 bases outside the gene matches.

This clone was picked up one time. The gene calls are TRBV5-1 and TRBJ1-1, with TRBD1 as a possible D gene (6 bases). The V gene's germline CDR1 is SGHRS and CDR2 YFSETQ. V was cut by 2 bases and J by 3 bases, with 11 bases left in between. The CDR3 runs 14 residues. CDR3 sequence: CASSFQGPDTEAFF. CDR3 in DNA: TGCGCCAGCAGCTTTCAGGGGCCCGACACTGAAGCTTTCTTT.

This sequence joins TRBV20-1 and TRBJ2-1; D gene uncertain. Trimming shortened V by 2 bases and J by 9 bases, and 5 bases separated the two germline ends. The CDR3 length is 10 residues. Germline assignment: CDR1 DFQATT and CDR2 SNEGSKA (reference sequence). The CDR3 DNA reads as TGCAGTGCTAGAACTACTGAGCAGTTCTTC. Translated, it gives CSARTTEQFF.

V gene TRBV5-1 combines with J gene TRBJ2-1, with TRBD2 matching 10 bases. V shed 1 base, J shed 8 bases, and the junction held 12 bases outside the gene matches. The CDR3 length is 17 residues. Germline values: CDR1 SGHRS, CDR2 YFSETQ. CDR3 nucleotide sequence: TGCGCCAGCAGCTTGACCGAAAGCGGGAGGGCGGTAGATGAGCAGTTCTTC. Translating gives CASSLTESGRAVDEQFF.

The rearrangement joins TRBV30 to TRBJ2-6; 12 nucleotides line up with TRBD1. CDR1 GTSNPN and CDR2 SVGIG come from the germline V gene (reference sequence). This CDR3 comprises 15 residues. CDR3 DNA sequence: TGTGCTCTTTGGGACAGGGGGCTTGGGGCCAACGTCCTGACTTTC. Translating it yields CALWDRGLGANVLTF.

The chain's CDR3 is CASRFLASNEQFF. In DNA form, the CDR3 reads TGTGCCAGTAGATTCCTAGCTTCCAATGAGCAGTTCTTC. This chain connects TRBV19 to TRBJ2-1; D is possibly TRBD2 (5 bases). The CDR3 runs to 13 residues. Trimming cost V 6 bases and J 6 bases, with 12 bases left between them. Germline V gene lookup returns CDR1 LNHDA and CDR2 SQIVND (reference sequence).

V gene TRBV15 combines with J gene TRBJ2-5, with a tentative D call TRBD1 (6 bases). Germline-derived CDR1 and CDR2 are LNHNV and YYDKDF (reference sequence). CDR3 length: 15 amino acids. V dropped 0 bases and J dropped 3 bases, with 11 bases sitting between them. CDR3 sequence (DNA): TGTGCCACCAGCAGAGATCTGAGACAGGAAGAGACCCAGTACTTC. Translating gives CATSRDLRQEETQYF.

The V and J genes are TRBV11-2 and TRBJ2-1; TRBD2 matches 8 bases. J lost 4 bases, V lost 2 bases, and 7 bases had no gene match. Germline-derived CDR1 and CDR2 are SGHAT and FQNNGV. The CDR3 is 16 amino acids. The CDR3 is CASSLPLVAGYNEQFF. The CDR3 bases are TGTGCCAGCAGCTTACCCCTAGTAGCGGGGTACAATGAGCAGTTCTTC.

This chain links TRBV5-1 with TRBJ2-5; D not resolved. The CDR3 is 11 residues long. Germline lookup yields CDR1 SGHRS and CDR2 YFSETQ. Trimming took 5 bases from V and 3 from J, leaving 5 bases between them. CDR3 nucleotides: TGCGCCAGCAGATCGGAAGAGACCCAGTACTTC. This gives the protein CASRSEETQYF.

Here the CDR3 reads CASSRVYEQYF. As DNA, the CDR3 is TGTGCCAGCAGTAGGGTCTACGAGCAGTACTTC. The chain has TRBV2 and TRBJ2-7; no clear D. This CDR3 has 11 amino acids. Trimming pared 5 bases from V and 3 bases from J, leaving 5 bases between. Germline lookup yields CDR1 SNHLY and CDR2 FYNNEI.

V gene TRBV5-8 combines with J gene TRBJ2-1; 10 positions match TRBD2. V lost 4 bases to trimming and J lost 2 bases; unmatched junction nucleotides: 6. This CDR3 has 16 amino acids. The germline gives CDR1 SGHTS, CDR2 YDEGEE. The CDR3 loop is CASSPSGRAPYNEQFF. The CDR3 DNA reads TGTGCCAGCAGCCCAAGCGGGAGGGCCCCCTACAATGAGCAGTTCTTC.

The chain carries TRBV5-4 and TRBJ2-7; maybe TRBD1 (6 bases). The CDR3 is made up of 14 amino acids. The germline CDR1 and CDR2 sequences are SGHNT and YYREEE (reference sequence). V was cut by 3 bases and J by 0 bases, with 10 bases left in between. The CDR3: CASSSYRDSYEQYF. CDR3 sequence (DNA): TGTGCCAGCAGCTCGTACAGGGACTCCTACGAGCAGTACTTC. The whole variable domain, filled in from reference TRBV5-4 and TRBJ2-7, reads ETGVTQSPTHLIKTRGQQVTLRCSSQSGHNTVSWYQQALGQGPQFIFQYYREEENGRGNFPPRFSGLQFPNYSSELNVNALELDDSALYLCASSSYRDSYEQYFGPGTRLTVT.

This clone was picked up a small number of times. V is TRBV6-1 and J is TRBJ2-6; D is uncertain. V lost 8 bases and J lost 2, with 7 bases in between. The CDR3 has 13 residues. Germline V CDR1 and CDR2: MNHNS, SASEGT. The CDR3 region has the DNA TGTGCCAGCTACAAGGCTGGGGCCAACGTCCTGACTTTC. Residues: CASYKAGANVLTF.